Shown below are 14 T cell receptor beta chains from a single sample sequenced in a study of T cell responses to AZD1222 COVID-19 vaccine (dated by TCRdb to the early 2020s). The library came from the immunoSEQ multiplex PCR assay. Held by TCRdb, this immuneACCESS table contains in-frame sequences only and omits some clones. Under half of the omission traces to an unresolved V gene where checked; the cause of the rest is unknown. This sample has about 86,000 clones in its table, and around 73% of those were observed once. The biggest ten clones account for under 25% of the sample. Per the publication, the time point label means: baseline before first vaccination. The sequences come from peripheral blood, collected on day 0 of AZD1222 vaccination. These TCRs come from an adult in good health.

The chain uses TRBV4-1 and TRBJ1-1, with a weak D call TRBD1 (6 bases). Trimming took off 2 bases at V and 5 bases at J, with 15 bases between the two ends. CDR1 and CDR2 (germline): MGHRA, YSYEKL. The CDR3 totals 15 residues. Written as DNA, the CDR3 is TGCGCCAGCAGCCAATTAGTAGGGGGTCCAACTGAAGCTTTCTTT. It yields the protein CASSQLVGGPTEAFF.

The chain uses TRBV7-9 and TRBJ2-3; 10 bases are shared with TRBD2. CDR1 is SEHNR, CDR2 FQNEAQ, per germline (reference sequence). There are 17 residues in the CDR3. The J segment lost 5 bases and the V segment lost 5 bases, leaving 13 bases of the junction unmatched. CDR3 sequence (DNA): TGTGCCAGCAGCAAATCTCTTCAGCGGGAGGGCCAAGATACGCAGTATTTT. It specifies CASSKSLQREGQDTQYF.

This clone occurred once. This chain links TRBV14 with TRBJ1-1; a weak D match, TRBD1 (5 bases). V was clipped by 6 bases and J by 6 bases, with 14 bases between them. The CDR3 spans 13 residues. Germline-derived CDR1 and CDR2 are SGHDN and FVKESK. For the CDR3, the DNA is TGTGCCAGCAGTCACGCAGGGAGCCCTGAAGCTTTCTTT. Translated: CASSHAGSPEAFF.

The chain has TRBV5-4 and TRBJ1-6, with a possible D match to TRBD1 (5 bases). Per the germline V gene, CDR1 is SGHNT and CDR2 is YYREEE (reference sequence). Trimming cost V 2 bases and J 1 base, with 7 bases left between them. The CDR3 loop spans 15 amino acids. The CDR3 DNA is TGTGCCAGCAGCTTCGGGGGTTCCTATAATTCACCCCTCCACTTT. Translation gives CASSFGGSYNSPLHF. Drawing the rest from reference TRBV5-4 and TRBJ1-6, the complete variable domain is ETGVTQSPTHLIKTRGQQVTLRCSSQSGHNTVSWYQQALGQGPQFIFQYYREEENGRGNFPPRFSGLQFPNYSSELNVNALELDDSALYLCASSFGGSYNSPLHFGNGTRLTVT.

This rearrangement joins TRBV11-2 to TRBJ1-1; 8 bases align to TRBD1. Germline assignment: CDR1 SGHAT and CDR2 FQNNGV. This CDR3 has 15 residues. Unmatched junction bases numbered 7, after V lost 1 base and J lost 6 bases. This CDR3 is CASSLAPRGLAEAFF. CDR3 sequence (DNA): TGTGCCAGCAGCTTAGCCCCCAGGGGGCTGGCTGAAGCTTTCTTT.

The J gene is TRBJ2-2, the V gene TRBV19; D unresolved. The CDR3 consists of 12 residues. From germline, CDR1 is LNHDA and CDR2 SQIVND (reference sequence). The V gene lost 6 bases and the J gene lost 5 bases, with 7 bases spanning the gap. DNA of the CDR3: TGTGCCAGTAGCGGTTTTACCGGGGAGCTGTTTTTT. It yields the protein CASSGFTGELFF.

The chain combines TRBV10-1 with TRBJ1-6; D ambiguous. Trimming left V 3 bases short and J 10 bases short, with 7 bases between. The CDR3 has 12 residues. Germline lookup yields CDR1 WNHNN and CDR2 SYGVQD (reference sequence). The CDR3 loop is CASSDTNSPLHF. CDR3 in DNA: TGCGCCAGCAGTGACACCAACTCACCCCTCCACTTT.

CDR3 coding DNA: TGTGCCAGCAGTTCCGCGGTACTCAAGGAAGCTTTCTTT. Amino acid sequence: CASSSAVLKEAFF. V is TRBV27 and J is TRBJ1-1; no clear D. CDR1 and CDR2 (germline): MNHEY, SMNVEV (reference sequence). V lost 4 bases and J lost 8, with 14 bases in between. The CDR3 extends over 13 amino acids.

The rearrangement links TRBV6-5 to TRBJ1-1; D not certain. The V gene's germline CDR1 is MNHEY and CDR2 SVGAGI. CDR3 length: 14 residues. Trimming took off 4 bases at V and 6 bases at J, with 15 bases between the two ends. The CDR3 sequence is CASSWAEPYAEAFF. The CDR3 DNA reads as TGTGCCAGCAGTTGGGCAGAACCTTACGCTGAAGCTTTCTTT.

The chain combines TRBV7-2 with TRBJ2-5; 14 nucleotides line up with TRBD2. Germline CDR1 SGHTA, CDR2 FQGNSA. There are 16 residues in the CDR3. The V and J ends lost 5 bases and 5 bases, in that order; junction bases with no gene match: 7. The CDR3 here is CASSPQGTSGSETQYF. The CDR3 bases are TGTGCCAGCAGCCCTCAGGGGACTAGCGGGAGTGAGACCCAGTACTTC.

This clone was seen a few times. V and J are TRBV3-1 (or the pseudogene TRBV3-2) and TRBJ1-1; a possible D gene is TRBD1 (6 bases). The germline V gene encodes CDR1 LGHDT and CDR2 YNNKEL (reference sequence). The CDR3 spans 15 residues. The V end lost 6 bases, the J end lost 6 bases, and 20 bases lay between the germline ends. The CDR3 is CASRGSAQGLPEAFF. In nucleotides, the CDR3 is TGTGCCAGCAGAGGAAGCGCACAGGGCCTACCTGAAGCTTTCTTT.

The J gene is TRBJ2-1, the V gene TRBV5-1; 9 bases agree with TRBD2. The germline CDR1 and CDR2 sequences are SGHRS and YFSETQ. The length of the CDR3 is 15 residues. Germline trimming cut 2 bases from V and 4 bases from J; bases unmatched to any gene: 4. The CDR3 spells CASSFGLATYNEQFF. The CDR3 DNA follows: TGCGCCAGCAGCTTCGGACTAGCGACATACAATGAGCAGTTCTTC. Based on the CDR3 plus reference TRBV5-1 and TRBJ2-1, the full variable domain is KAGVTQTPRYLIKTRGQQVTLSCSPISGHRSVSWYQQTPGQGLQFLFEYFSETQRNKGNFPGRFSGRQFSNSRSEMNVSTLELGDSALYLCASSFGLATYNEQFFGPGTRLTVL.

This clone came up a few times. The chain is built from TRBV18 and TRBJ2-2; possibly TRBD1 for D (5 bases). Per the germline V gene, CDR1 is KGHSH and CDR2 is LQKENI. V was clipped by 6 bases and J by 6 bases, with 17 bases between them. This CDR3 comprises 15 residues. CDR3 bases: TGTGCCAGCTCCGACAGCCAAGGGCGGTCCGGGGAGCTGTTTTTT. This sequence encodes CASSDSQGRSGELFF.

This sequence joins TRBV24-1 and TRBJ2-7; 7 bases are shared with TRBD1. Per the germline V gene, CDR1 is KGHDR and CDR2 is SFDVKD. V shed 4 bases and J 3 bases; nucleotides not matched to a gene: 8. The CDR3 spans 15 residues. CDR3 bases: TGTGCCACCAGTGAAATGGGACAGACTTGCTACGAGCAGTACTTC. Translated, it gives CATSEMGQTCYEQYF.